These 19 T cell receptor beta chains share one sample of origin, sequenced in a study of blood T cells in healthy people across ages (dated by TCRdb to 2013 to 2016). The receptor library was made with 5' RACE. The sequencer listed for this sample is Illumina HiSeq 2500. A second PCR of roughly 7 to 11 cycles was performed with a sample-barcoded 5' primer and a J-beta primer mix. TCRdb reanalyzed the raw reads on its own, using fastp at Q25 for trimming and MiXCR for clone calling, and kept in-frame beta chains. One record per CDR3 amino acid sequence lists the most common genes and DNA. The sample has roughly 550,000 distinct CDR3 sequences on record, 24% of them singletons. Under 9% of the sample lies in the top ten. This same sample was also part of a study on T cells of mothers and their children.

The sequenced sample consisted of blood. The receptor source for this set is a boy aged 5-17 years in good health.

This clonotype was observed a few times. This chain joins TRBV7-2 and TRBJ2-3; D uncertain. From germline, CDR1 is SGHTA and CDR2 FQGNSA. Trimming left V 3 bases short and J 2 bases short, with 9 bases between. The CDR3 is 14 residues long. The CDR3 is CASSFWQFTDTQYF. The CDR3 DNA is TGTGCCAGCAGCTTTTGGCAGTTCACAGATACGCAGTATTTT. Together with reference TRBV7-2 and TRBJ2-3, the CDR3 gives the full variable domain: GAGVSQSPSNKVTEKGKDVELRCDPISGHTALYWYRQSLGQGLEFLIYFQGNSAPDKSGLPSDRFSAERTGGSVSTLTIQRTQQEDSAVYLCASSFWQFTDTQYFGPGTRLTVL.

V usage is TRBV12-3 or TRBV12-4 and J usage is TRBJ2-6; possible D gene TRBD2, 6 bases. This CDR3 region has 19 residues. Trimming removed 7 bases from V and 0 bases from J, with 22 bases in between. CDR3 DNA: TGTGCCAGCAATTTTATATCGCTAGCGCAAAGCTCTGGGGCCAACGTCCTGACTTTC. Its translation is CASNFISLAQSSGANVLTF.

This clonotype occurred a few times. This chain links TRBV4-3 with TRBJ2-5, with D perhaps matching TRBD2 (5 bases). The end of the DNA fits TRBJ2-7 better, so the J call may be wrong. Germline V CDR1 and CDR2: LGHNA, YSLEER. There are 14 residues in the CDR3. Here the CDR3 reads CASSQVSWAGEQYF. Written as DNA, the CDR3 is TGCGCCAGCAGCCAAGTCTCGTGGGCGGGCGAGCAGTACTTC.

There are a few counts of this clonotype. The chain links TRBV28 to TRBJ2-7, with 7 bases lining up with TRBD1. The V gene end was trimmed by 8 bases and the J gene end by 0 bases; junction bases not matched to a gene: 4. Per germline, CDR1 MDHEN and CDR2 SYDVKM. CDR3 length equals 13 residues. In DNA form, the CDR3 reads TGTGCCAGCGGGGACAGCTACTCCTACGAGCAGTACTTC. Amino acid sequence: CASGDSYSYEQYF.

The count of this clonotype is one. The chain combines TRBV30 with TRBJ2-7; TRBD1 agrees at 8 bases. CDR3 length: 15 amino acids. Germline loops: CDR1 GTSNPN, CDR2 SVGIG (reference sequence). Germline trimming cut 2 bases from V and 5 bases from J; bases unmatched to any gene: 11. The CDR3 sequence is CAWSLYRTGLNEQYF. For the CDR3, the DNA is TGTGCCTGGAGTCTCTACAGGACAGGGCTCAACGAGCAGTACTTC.

This clonotype was seen only a few times. The chain employs TRBV9 and TRBJ2-7; perhaps TRBD2 as D (6 bases). Germline V gene data show CDR1 as SGDLS and CDR2 as YYNGEE. The V end was cut by 0 bases, the J end by 0 bases, with 10 bases between. The CDR3 has 15 residues. CDR3 region: CASSVDVGGSYEQYF. DNA for the CDR3: TGTGCCAGCAGCGTAGATGTGGGGGGCTCCTACGAGCAGTACTTC.

This clonotype was seen a few times. This chain links TRBV5-1 with TRBJ1-1; D is undetermined. The germline V and J ends were trimmed by 0 bases and 1 base, with 10 bases remaining between them. Germline V gene sequence: CDR1 SGHRS, CDR2 YFSETQ. The CDR3 consists of 15 residues. CDR3 DNA: TGCGCCAGCAGCTTGGGAGGGTCCGGGAACACTGAAGCTTTCTTT. Amino acids: CASSLGGSGNTEAFF.

The chain has TRBV5-1 and TRBJ2-7, with 8 nucleotides matching TRBD1. J lost 0 bases, V lost 4 bases, and 6 bases had no gene match. Germline V lookup: CDR1 SGHRS, CDR2 YFSETQ. The CDR3 length is 15 residues. This chain's CDR3 is CASSRDRGSSYEQYF. The DNA of the CDR3 is TGCGCCAGCAGCCGCGACAGGGGAAGCTCCTACGAGCAGTACTTC.

V and J are TRBV7-2 and TRBJ2-5; 12 nucleotides align to TRBD2. The J call is uncertain, as TRBJ2-1 better fits the DNA end. The CDR3 extends over 16 amino acids. Germline CDR1 is SGHTA and CDR2 is FQGNSA. The CDR3 DNA is TGTGCCAGCAGCTCGACTAGCGGGAGTATTTACAATGAGCAGTTCTTC. Its translation is CASSSTSGSIYNEQFF.

The V gene is TRBV5-4, the J gene TRBJ2-7, with TRBD2 matching over 8 bases. Germline V gene data show CDR1 as SGHNT and CDR2 as YYREEE (reference sequence). The J segment lost 1 base and the V segment lost 3 bases, leaving 3 bases of the junction unmatched. This CDR3 contains 14 residues. The CDR3 sequence: CASSSGLESYEQYF. CDR3 nucleotide sequence: TGTGCCAGCAGCTCGGGACTAGAGTCCTACGAGCAGTACTTC.

The genes are TRBV6-6 and TRBJ2-4; no clear D gene. Trimming left V 6 bases short and J 1 base short, with 16 bases between. The germline gives CDR1 MNHNY, CDR2 SVGAGI (reference sequence). The CDR3 extends over 16 amino acids. CDR3 in DNA: TGTGCCAGCAGGCGCCGGGCCTCCGAGGCCAAAAACATTCAGTACTTC. Amino acid sequence: CASRRRASEAKNIQYF.

The V and J genes are TRBV19 and TRBJ2-7, with no clear D. Between the trimmed V and J ends, which lost 3 bases and 3 bases, there was a span of 6 bases. Germline values: CDR1 LNHDA, CDR2 SQIVND (reference sequence). The CDR3 loop spans 12 amino acids. The CDR3 protein is CASSIPGYEQYF. CDR3 coding DNA: TGTGCCAGTAGTATCCCGGGCTACGAGCAGTACTTC.

This clonotype was seen a single time. This chain links TRBV7-3 with TRBJ2-5; TRBD2 is a possible D gene (7 bases). Germline V gene lookup returns CDR1 SGHTA and CDR2 FQGTGA. Trimming stripped 1 base from V and 1 base from J, with 16 bases between. CDR3 size: 17 residues. CDR3 DNA sequence: TGTGCCAGCAGCTTAAGAGGGGGGGGGACCTCCCAAGAGACCCAGTACTTC. Its protein product is CASSLRGGGTSQETQYF.

Only a few counts were recorded for this clonotype. The chain joins TRBV20-1 to TRBJ2-2, with D possibly TRBD1 on 6 matching bases. This CDR3 spans 16 amino acids. Germline values: CDR1 DFQATT, CDR2 SNEGSKA (reference sequence). V dropped 3 bases and J dropped 5 bases, with 19 bases sitting between them. DNA for the CDR3: TGCAGTGCTAGGGCAGGGGCCGCGGTAGGAACCGGGGAGCTGTTTTTT. Translated: CSARAGAAVGTGELFF.

The CDR3 protein is CASSEGRNWAFF. Written as DNA, the CDR3 is TGTGCCAGCAGTGAAGGGCGGAATTGGGCTTTCTTT. The chain is built from TRBV2 and TRBJ1-1; no reliable D call. The CDR3 has 12 residues. The V end lost 1 base, the J end lost 11 bases, and 11 bases lay between the germline ends. Germline lookup yields CDR1 SNHLY and CDR2 FYNNEI.

This clonotype has only one observation. The chain couples TRBV27 to TRBJ2-7; D gene uncertain. The CDR3 spans 14 residues. Trimming took 0 bases from V and 1 from J, leaving 7 bases between them. Germline values: CDR1 MNHEY, CDR2 SMNVEV (reference sequence). As DNA, the CDR3 is TGTGCCAGCAGTTTATCGGCGATTTCCTACGAGCAGTACTTC. It codes for CASSLSAISYEQYF.

The chain combines TRBV6-5 with TRBJ2-3, with 16 nucleotides matching TRBD2. Germline V gives CDR1 MNHEY, CDR2 SVGAGI. There are 20 residues in the CDR3. V lost 0 bases and J lost 5; bases outside the gene matches: 11. The DNA for the CDR3 is TGTGCCAGCAGTTACTCGAGCCCGGGACTAGCGGGGGGGCCGCGAGATACGCAGTATTTT. It codes for CASSYSSPGLAGGPRDTQYF.

The V call is TRBV20-1, the J call TRBJ2-1; 10 positions agree with TRBD1. Trimming removed 0 bases from V and 4 bases from J; junction bases left unmatched: 12. Germline V gene sequence: CDR1 DFQATT, CDR2 SNEGSKA (reference sequence). This CDR3 has 18 amino acids. As DNA, the CDR3 is TGCAGTGCTAGAGATACGGTTTTAGGGACAGGGGATTACAATGAGCAGTTCTTC. It translates to CSARDTVLGTGDYNEQFF.

This chain links TRBV11-2 with TRBJ2-7, with 7 nucleotides matching TRBD1. The V segment lost 4 bases and the J segment 5 bases; nucleotides outside the gene matches: 8. The germline V gene encodes CDR1 SGHAT and CDR2 FQNNGV. CDR3 length equals 14 residues. As DNA, the CDR3 is TGTGCCAGCAGCTCAACGCGACAGGGCAACGAGCAGTACTTC. Its protein is CASSSTRQGNEQYF.